What follows are 24 T cell receptor beta chains derived from one specimen sequenced in a study of shared clonotypes between healthy human individuals. Only in-frame clones appear in the TCRdb table, and some are missing; sequencing was by immunoSEQ multiplex PCR. Found here are approximately 400,000 clones, about 97% of them singletons; the top ten hold about 0.32%. The source material was memory CD8+ T cells sorted from blood. Subset given: CD45RO+ cells pooled with CCR7-negative TemRA cells. The receptors were sampled from a man aged 30 to 39 in good health.

V gene TRBV10-3 combines with J gene TRBJ2-3; D is unclear. The CDR3 has 13 residues. Trimming removed 10 bases from V and 4 bases from J, with 15 bases in between. The germline V gene has CDR1 ENHRY and CDR2 SYGVKD. In DNA, the CDR3 is TGTGCCACCTCATTGTCGGACGCAGATACGCAGTATTTT. Its translation: CATSLSDADTQYF.

The V and J genes are TRBV7-9 and TRBJ2-2; D not resolved. Germline V gene lookup returns CDR1 SEHNR and CDR2 FQNEAQ (reference sequence). The CDR3 totals 15 residues. V was trimmed by 3 bases and J by 3 bases, leaving 11 bases between them. CDR3 loop: CASSFPRTDTGELFF. CDR3 DNA sequence: TGTGCCAGCAGCTTCCCGAGAACGGACACCGGGGAGCTGTTTTTT.

The chain is built from TRBV5-1 and TRBJ1-1; D is undetermined. Germline V CDR1 and CDR2: SGHRS, YFSETQ. V was trimmed by 1 base and J by 0 bases, leaving 10 bases between them. This CDR3 spans 15 amino acids. The DNA for the CDR3 is TGCGCCAGCAGCTTGTCTGGTTTCATGAACACTGAAGCTTTCTTT. It is translated as CASSLSGFMNTEAFF.

The chain joins TRBV5-4 to TRBJ2-1, with 10 bases lining up with TRBD1. This CDR3 is 13 amino acids long. The V gene end was trimmed by 6 bases and the J gene end by 8 bases; junction bases not matched to a gene: 5. The V gene's germline CDR1 is SGHNT and CDR2 YYREEE (reference sequence). As DNA, the CDR3 is TGTGCCAGCAAGAGACAGGGGGCCCATGAGCAGTTCTTC. It codes for CASKRQGAHEQFF.

In this sample, this clone turned up once. The chain recombines TRBV5-4 with TRBJ1-3, with 9 bases fitting TRBD1. V lost 0 bases to trimming and J lost 2 bases; unmatched junction nucleotides: 0. CDR3 size: 15 residues. Germline CDR1 SGHNT, CDR2 YYREEE (reference sequence). For the CDR3, the DNA is TGTGCCAGCAGCTTGGGGACAGGGGCTGGAAACACCATATATTTT. This encodes CASSLGTGAGNTIYF.

V gene TRBV25-1 combines with J gene TRBJ2-1; D gene unclear. The CDR3 sequence is 12 residues long. The germline V gene has CDR1 MGHDK and CDR2 SYGVNS. Trimming pared 3 bases from V and 3 bases from J, leaving 3 bases between. Here the CDR3 reads CASSDGYNEQFF. CDR3 DNA: TGTGCCAGCAGTGACGGCTACAATGAGCAGTTCTTC.

This chain connects TRBV27 to TRBJ2-5; D is undetermined. The CDR3 loop spans 12 amino acids. The V end lost 6 bases, the J end lost 5 bases, and 10 bases lay between the germline ends. Germline CDR1 is MNHEY and CDR2 is SMNVEV (reference sequence). CDR3 nucleotides: TGTGCCAGCAGATCAATGGAGGAGACCCAGTACTTC. Protein product: CASRSMEETQYF.

V gene TRBV9 combines with J gene TRBJ1-2; TRBD1 agrees at 8 bases. The germline V gene encodes CDR1 SGDLS and CDR2 YYNGEE. The CDR3 sequence is 15 residues long. V was clipped by 3 bases and J by 5 bases; unmatched bases: 9. DNA for the CDR3: TGTGCCAGCAGCGCACAGGGGGAGGGCATTTATGGCTACACCTTC. Residues: CASSAQGEGIYGYTF.

The chain employs TRBV10-1 and TRBJ2-3; 10 nucleotides match TRBD2. In germline, CDR1 is WNHNN, CDR2 SYGVQD (reference sequence). The CDR3 spans 15 residues. V lost 6 bases to trimming and J lost 4 bases; unmatched junction nucleotides: 7. As DNA, the CDR3 is TGCGCCAGCAGGTTTAGCGGGAGGCCCCCAGATACGCAGTATTTT. It encodes CASRFSGRPPDTQYF.

The table lists this clone with a count of one. The CDR3 DNA reads as TGTGCCAGCAGTGAAGCAACGGGAGGTTATGAAAAACTGTTTTTT. It is translated as CASSEATGGYEKLFF. This chain uses TRBV2 with TRBJ1-4; D remains ambiguous. The V end lost 0 bases, the J end lost 6 bases, and 11 bases lay between the germline ends. CDR3 length: 15 amino acids. The germline V gene has CDR1 SNHLY and CDR2 FYNNEI. Using reference TRBV2 and TRBJ1-4 for the parts outside the CDR3, the full variable domain is EPEVTQTPSHQVTQMGQEVILRCVPISNHLYFYWYRQILGQKVEFLVSFYNNEISEKSEIFDDQFSVERPDGSNFTLKIRSTKLEDSAMYFCASSEATGGYEKLFFGSGTQLSVL.

CDR3: CASLGVRIYNEQFF. The CDR3 DNA sequence: TGTGCCAGTCTAGGGGTCAGGATCTACAATGAGCAGTTCTTC. V gene TRBV2 combines with J gene TRBJ2-1; D possibly corresponds to TRBD1 (5 bases). Germline V lookup: CDR1 SNHLY, CDR2 FYNNEI. V was cut by 9 bases and J by 3 bases, with 15 bases left in between. The CDR3 runs 14 residues.

This clone appeared once. The V gene is TRBV7-2, the J gene TRBJ2-2; the match to TRBD2 covers 7 bases. The CDR3 consists of 15 residues. V gave up 5 bases and J gave up 5 bases; unmatched junction bases: 8. Per germline, CDR1 SGHTA and CDR2 FQGNSA. The CDR3 sequence is CASSLGTTLTGELFF. The CDR3 DNA sequence: TGTGCCAGCAGCCTCGGGACTACATTGACCGGGGAGCTGTTTTTT.

This clone has just one count. V usage is TRBV27 and J usage is TRBJ2-6; D uncertain. CDR3 size: 16 residues. With 8 bases removed from V and 2 bases from J, the gap between germline ends came to 16 bases. Looked up from germline, CDR1 is MNHEY and CDR2 is SMNVEV (reference sequence). The CDR3 DNA reads as TGTGCCAGCCCTACGGTCCAATCGGCTGGGGCCAACGTCCTGACTTTC. Translated, it gives CASPTVQSAGANVLTF.

V is TRBV5-1 and J is TRBJ2-5; D is unclear. The germline CDR1 and CDR2 sequences are SGHRS and YFSETQ. V lost 1 base, J lost 5 bases, and 6 bases lay in between. The CDR3 is 12 residues long. This CDR3 reads CASSLISETQYF. DNA for the CDR3: TGCGCCAGCAGCTTGATTTCGGAGACCCAGTACTTC.

The V call is TRBV30, the J call TRBJ2-3, with 10 bases identical to TRBD1. V lost 2 bases, J lost 1 base, and 3 bases stayed unmatched. CDR1 and CDR2 from the germline V gene are GTSNPN and SVGIG (reference sequence). The CDR3 has 15 residues. The CDR3 DNA reads as TGTGCCTGGAGTCCAGGGACAGGGGGCACAGATACGCAGTATTTT. Encoded protein: CAWSPGTGGTDTQYF.

The chain recombines TRBV19 with TRBJ2-7; possible D gene TRBD2, 5 bases. CDR3 length equals 16 residues. The germline gives CDR1 LNHDA, CDR2 SQIVND (reference sequence). V lost 0 bases, J lost 2 bases, and 14 bases lay in between. This CDR3 reads CASSIDHGGAPYEQYF. The CDR3 coding sequence is TGTGCCAGTAGTATAGATCACGGAGGCGCCCCCTACGAGCAGTACTTC.

The table lists this clone with a few counts. This chain links TRBV6-5 with TRBJ2-3; 14 bases match TRBD2. V lost 0 bases, J lost 4 bases, and 0 bases stayed unmatched. Germline loops: CDR1 MNHEY, CDR2 SVGAGI. The CDR3 extends over 16 amino acids. The CDR3 nucleotides are TGTGCCAGCAGTTACTCGGGACTAGCGGGAGCAGATACGCAGTATTTT. Protein: CASSYSGLAGADTQYF.

The J gene is TRBJ2-7, the V gene TRBV6-9, with a possible D match to TRBD2 (5 bases). Looked up from germline, CDR1 is MNHGY and CDR2 is SVAAGI. The CDR3 spans 12 residues. V shed 8 bases and J shed 3 bases, with 11 bases lying between them. In DNA form, the CDR3 reads TGTGCCAGCCGGGCGGGTTACTACGAGCAGTACTTC. Translated: CASRAGYYEQYF.

The chain recombines TRBV28 with TRBJ1-5; tentatively, D is TRBD1 (5 bases). Germline V lookup: CDR1 MDHEN, CDR2 SYDVKM. Trimming removed 8 bases from V and 9 bases from J, with 20 bases in between. The CDR3 runs to 14 residues. The CDR3 bases are TGTGCCAGCCTTTACGTCCGGGCCGGGGGGCCCCAGCATTTT. Translated: CASLYVRAGGPQHF.

The J gene is TRBJ1-3, the V gene TRBV15, with 8 bases identical to TRBD1. Germline V gives CDR1 LNHNV, CDR2 YYDKDF (reference sequence). The CDR3 totals 13 residues. V lost 4 bases to trimming and J lost 9 bases; unmatched junction nucleotides: 5. DNA for the CDR3: TGTGCCACCAGCAAGACAGGGGATGGCACCATATATTTT. Protein product: CATSKTGDGTIYF.

This sequence joins TRBV7-3 and TRBJ2-5, with unresolved D. V gave up 2 bases and J gave up 4 bases, with 8 bases separating them. The CDR3 has 13 residues. In germline, CDR1 is SGHTA, CDR2 FQGTGA. DNA for the CDR3: TGTGCCAGCAGCTTAGCTGCAAGAGAGACCCAGTACTTC. Amino acids: CASSLAARETQYF.

This chain joins TRBV28 and TRBJ2-2, with D unclear. V was pared by 7 bases and J by 7 bases, with 13 bases between. The CDR3 extends over 13 amino acids. Germline CDR1 is MDHEN and CDR2 is SYDVKM. DNA for the CDR3: TGTGCCAGCATATCCGCTGGAGACGGGGAGCTGTTTTTT. Its protein is CASISAGDGELFF.

This chain links TRBV11-2 with TRBJ2-3; D remains ambiguous. CDR3 length equals 12 residues. The V gene's germline CDR1 is SGHAT and CDR2 FQNNGV. With 4 bases removed from V and 10 bases from J, the gap between germline ends came to 12 bases. CDR3 in amino acids: CASSSKTFPQYF. The CDR3 region has the DNA TGTGCCAGCAGCTCCAAAACCTTTCCGCAGTATTTT.

The chain recombines TRBV2 with TRBJ2-2, with 10 bases fitting TRBD2. The CDR3 loop spans 15 amino acids. The germline V gene encodes CDR1 SNHLY and CDR2 FYNNEI. The junction had 4 bases not matched to a gene; V was cut back by 8 bases and J by 1 base. The CDR3 sequence is CASQAGGGNTGELFF. The CDR3 DNA reads TGTGCCAGCCAAGCGGGAGGGGGGAACACCGGGGAGCTGTTTTTT.